These T cell receptor beta chains were read from a single sample in a study of blood T cell repertoires in COVID-19. Assay used: immunoSEQ multiplex PCR; TCRdb lists only in-frame clones, some missing. The sample records 200,000 to 300,000 clones, roughly four fifths being singletons. The material sequenced was peripheral blood. Receptors originate from an older woman with acute or convalescent COVID-19. Both conserved end residues are trimmed from each CDR3. Each record gives: CDR3 protein, J gene, V gene.

cdr3_aa: ASGLPNPGQGPPYGYT
j_call: TRBJ1-2
v_call: TRBV12-5

cdr3_aa: ATSQGNTGELF
j_call: TRBJ2-2
v_call: TRBV28

cdr3_aa: ASTLTLNTEAF
j_call: TRBJ1-1
v_call: TRBV6-5

cdr3_aa: ASTSREGGYT
j_call: TRBJ1-2
v_call: TRBV5-4

cdr3_aa: ASSTRTGADNYGYT
j_call: TRBJ1-2
v_call: TRBV19

cdr3_aa: ASSPPGSPNYGYT
j_call: TRBJ1-2
v_call: TRBV18

cdr3_aa: ATRTGEGTEAF
j_call: TRBJ1-1
v_call: TRBV10-3

cdr3_aa: ASSVTGTGLYEQY
j_call: TRBJ2-7
v_call: TRBV9

cdr3_aa: ASSRLGGGNQPQH
j_call: TRBJ1-5
v_call: TRBV14

cdr3_aa: ATSPRGQGTVQETQY
j_call: TRBJ2-5
v_call: TRBV15

cdr3_aa: ASSEAGWDMNTEAF
j_call: TRBJ1-1
v_call: TRBV2

cdr3_aa: ASSIGDRVTGELF
j_call: TRBJ2-2
v_call: TRBV19

cdr3_aa: ASSLDRGRLRPQH
j_call: TRBJ1-5
v_call: TRBV27

cdr3_aa: ASSSPAGTGRGYT
j_call: TRBJ1-2
v_call: TRBV7-2

cdr3_aa: ASSPQGNTEAF
j_call: TRBJ1-1
v_call: TRBV7-2

cdr3_aa: ASSQGRGPQNEQY
j_call: TRBJ2-7
v_call: TRBV3-1/TRBV3-2

cdr3_aa: ASSLLGQGFLDEQF
j_call: TRBJ2-1
v_call: TRBV9

cdr3_aa: ASSEALAADTEAF
j_call: TRBJ1-1
v_call: TRBV2

cdr3_aa: ASSPGPGQVLTYGYT
j_call: TRBJ1-2
v_call: TRBV18

cdr3_aa: ASSLSPTGWQGYT
j_call: TRBJ1-2
v_call: TRBV27

cdr3_aa: ASSLGFGQSNYGYT
j_call: TRBJ1-2
v_call: TRBV7-9

cdr3_aa: ATSTARGTEETQY
j_call: TRBJ2-5
v_call: TRBV15

cdr3_aa: SATVPGQGGYGYT
j_call: TRBJ1-2
v_call: TRBV29-1

cdr3_aa: ASGFPALGTQY
j_call: TRBJ2-5
v_call: TRBV28

cdr3_aa: ASSLISHSPLH
j_call: TRBJ1-6
v_call: TRBV7-2

cdr3_aa: ASSQVGGLPYSNQPQH
j_call: TRBJ1-5
v_call: TRBV4-1

cdr3_aa: ASSEVQGTYEQY
j_call: TRBJ2-7
v_call: TRBV6-1

cdr3_aa: ASGEFNQPQH
j_call: TRBJ1-5
v_call: TRBV7-2

cdr3_aa: ASSISLGQGYGYT
j_call: TRBJ1-2
v_call: TRBV19

cdr3_aa: ASSFSRAVGYGYT
j_call: TRBJ1-2
v_call: TRBV7-2

cdr3_aa: ASSLRPGGTTEAF
j_call: TRBJ1-1
v_call: TRBV27

cdr3_aa: ASSLAFGSGSLAKNIQY
j_call: TRBJ2-4
v_call: TRBV7-9

cdr3_aa: ASSSGQYSNQPQH
j_call: TRBJ1-5
v_call: TRBV27

cdr3_aa: ASSPQARGEKLF
j_call: TRBJ1-4
v_call: TRBV18

cdr3_aa: ASSLDNYEQY
j_call: TRBJ2-7
v_call: TRBV5-4

cdr3_aa: ASSQKGDRAGNEQF
j_call: TRBJ2-1
v_call: TRBV4-3

cdr3_aa: AINPGQGAIEAF
j_call: TRBJ1-1
v_call: TRBV10-3

cdr3_aa: ASSQDPGGGGYEQY
j_call: TRBJ2-7
v_call: TRBV3-1/TRBV3-2

cdr3_aa: ASSPSYEQY
j_call: TRBJ2-7
v_call: TRBV6-6